This T cell receptor beta chain was documented in a study of T cell changes during pregnancy in multiple sclerosis. V lost 5 bases, J lost 3 bases, and 17 bases lay in between. Germline CDR1 is MNHEY and CDR2 is SVGAGI. The CDR3 is 15 amino acids. Method: immunoSEQ multiplex PCR; TCRdb's copy keeps in-frame clones and lacks some. Among under 40,000 clones listed, about 90% were seen once. The table lists this clone with many counts. This clonotype was sampled from a female donor with multiple sclerosis, enrolled in a pregnancy study. This specimen consisted of CD8+ T cells from peripheral blood mononuclear cells, obtained before pregnancy. The rearrangement links TRBV6-5 to TRBJ2-7; possible D gene TRBD1, 6 bases. CDR3 nucleotide sequence: TGTGCCAGCAGTCCGACAGGAGGAGACTACTACGAGCAGTACTTC. This translates into CASSPTGGDYYEQYF.